This T cell receptor (beta chain) stems from a study of a mutant IDH1 vaccine in newly diagnosed glioma. Details on this clone: Its matching antigen is unknown.

V lost 7 bases and J lost 2; bases outside the gene matches: 5. CDR3 length equals 14 residues. From germline, CDR1 is SQVTM and CDR2 ANQGSEA. Time point reported: week 47, end of study. With topical imiquimod, each dose of the vaccine consisted of 300 ug of mutant IDH1 20-mer peptide. The protocol was immunoSEQ multiplex PCR, while the TCRdb copy is restricted to in-frame clones and leaves out a portion. This sample carries about 52,000 clones, 76% of them seen once, and the ten largest clones take 4.9%. The input for sequencing was PBMCs, taken from a glioma patient whose treatment included an IDH1 peptide vaccine. This receptor was taken from a middle-aged woman with glioma. Some clones in this sample may be carry-over from other donors' samples. This chain joins TRBV29-1 and TRBJ1-6; TRBD1 matches 7 bases. CDR3 loop: CSARQGPYNSPLHF. In DNA form, the CDR3 reads TGCAGCGCACGACAGGGACCCTATAATTCACCCCTCCACTTT.